Listed below are T cell receptor beta chains from one sample, sequenced in a study of blood T cell repertoires in COVID-19. The method was immunoSEQ multiplex PCR; TCRdb's version includes in-frame clones alone and lacks a portion of them. The sample carries about 220,000 clones, around 80% recorded once. Sequenced material: peripheral blood. These receptors were collected from a human donor in a cohort sampled during active COVID-19. Each CDR3 is given with its conserved first and last residue. The order of the fields is CDR3 protein, CDR3 DNA, clone size, V gene, J gene, D gene. A D gene is named only where the DNA matches it firmly. The size field is filled for only some rows; it gives once, few, many or a size class.

CDR3aa: CASSVATSGGVDEQYF
CDR3nt: TGTGCCAGCAGCGTAGCTACTTCAGGGGGCGTTGACGAGCAGTACTTC
abundance: once
v_gene: TRBV9
j_gene: TRBJ2-7
d_gene: TRBD1

CDR3aa: CASIKDRGTNQPQHF
CDR3nt: TGTGCCAGCATCAAGGACAGGGGCACTAATCAGCCCCAGCATTTT
abundance: .
v_gene: TRBV28
j_gene: TRBJ1-5
d_gene: TRBD1

CDR3aa: CASSGVAGGPDTQYF
CDR3nt: TGTGCCAGCAGCGGTGTGGCGGGAGGTCCAGATACGCAGTATTTT
abundance: .
v_gene: TRBV9
j_gene: TRBJ2-3
d_gene: TRBD2

CDR3aa: CASSISSGGNTEAFF
CDR3nt: TGTGCCAGTAGTATATCGTCTGGCGGAAACACTGAAGCTTTCTTT
abundance: .
v_gene: TRBV19
j_gene: TRBJ1-1
d_gene: .

CDR3aa: CASSARGAFF
CDR3nt: TGTGCCAGCAGTGCCCGAGGAGCTTTCTTT
abundance: .
v_gene: TRBV6-6
j_gene: TRBJ1-1
d_gene: .

CDR3aa: CASSRSWAGLVSYEQYF
CDR3nt: TGTGCCAGCAGCCGCTCCTGGGCGGGACTAGTCTCCTACGAGCAGTACTTC
abundance: .
v_gene: TRBV7-2
j_gene: TRBJ2-7
d_gene: TRBD2

CDR3aa: CASSFYNSYEQYF
CDR3nt: TGTGCCAGCAGTTTTTACAATTCCTACGAGCAGTACTTC
abundance: .
v_gene: TRBV25-1
j_gene: TRBJ2-7
d_gene: .

CDR3aa: CASSRPGLRAYGYTF
CDR3nt: TGTGCCAGCAGTCGCCCGGGACTAAGGGCCTATGGCTACACCTTC
abundance: .
v_gene: TRBV6-2/TRBV6-3
j_gene: TRBJ1-2
d_gene: .

CDR3aa: CASRAQGGDYGYTF
CDR3nt: TGTGCCAGCAGAGCCCAGGGAGGTGACTATGGCTACACCTTC
abundance: .
v_gene: TRBV28
j_gene: TRBJ1-2
d_gene: .

CDR3aa: CASSIADGSYNEQFF
CDR3nt: TGTGCCAGTAGTATAGCGGACGGGAGTTACAATGAGCAGTTCTTC
abundance: .
v_gene: TRBV19
j_gene: TRBJ2-1
d_gene: .

CDR3aa: CSVEQKETQYF
CDR3nt: TGCAGCGTTGAACAGAAAGAGACCCAGTACTTC
abundance: .
v_gene: TRBV29-1
j_gene: TRBJ2-5
d_gene: .

CDR3aa: CASSLVRDRDEQYF
CDR3nt: TGTGCCAGCAGCTTAGTTCGGGACAGAGACGAGCAGTACTTC
abundance: .
v_gene: TRBV7-8
j_gene: TRBJ2-7
d_gene: TRBD1

CDR3aa: CASSLTSGTNTGELFF
CDR3nt: TGCGCCAGCAGCTTGACTAGCGGGACGAACACCGGGGAGCTGTTTTTT
abundance: .
v_gene: TRBV5-1
j_gene: TRBJ2-2
d_gene: TRBD2

CDR3aa: CASSVGGTGTKETQYF
CDR3nt: TGTGCCAGCAGCGTAGGAGGGACCGGGACAAAAGAGACCCAGTACTTC
abundance: .
v_gene: TRBV9
j_gene: TRBJ2-5
d_gene: .

CDR3aa: CASSQTGLAASYEQYF
CDR3nt: TGTGCCAGCAGCCAAACCGGACTAGCGGCCTCCTACGAGCAGTACTTC
abundance: .
v_gene: TRBV4-2
j_gene: TRBJ2-7
d_gene: TRBD2

CDR3aa: CASSPPGLAGGMGSYEQYF
CDR3nt: TGTGCCAGCAGTCCACCGGGACTAGCGGGAGGGATGGGGTCCTACGAGCAGTACTTC
abundance: few
v_gene: TRBV28
j_gene: TRBJ2-7
d_gene: TRBD2

CDR3aa: CASSGIQGLNTEAFF
CDR3nt: TGTGCCAGCAGCGGCATTCAGGGGCTGAACACTGAAGCTTTCTTT
abundance: .
v_gene: TRBV9
j_gene: TRBJ1-1
d_gene: .

CDR3aa: CASRGQGTGYEQYF
CDR3nt: TGTGCCAGCAGAGGACAGGGTACAGGTTACGAGCAGTACTTC
abundance: .
v_gene: TRBV28
j_gene: TRBJ2-7
d_gene: TRBD1

CDR3aa: CASSVEALAGVITGELFF
CDR3nt: TGTGCCAGCAGCGTAGAGGCCCTAGCGGGAGTTATCACCGGGGAGCTGTTTTTT
abundance: .
v_gene: TRBV9
j_gene: TRBJ2-2
d_gene: TRBD2

CDR3aa: CASSGPGQPNEKLFF
CDR3nt: TGTGCCAGTAGTGGCCCGGGACAGCCTAATGAAAAACTGTTTTTT
abundance: .
v_gene: TRBV19
j_gene: TRBJ1-4
d_gene: TRBD1

CDR3aa: CASSYGWREGYTDTQYF
CDR3nt: TGTGCCAGCAGTTACGGTTGGCGGGAGGGCTACACAGATACGCAGTATTTT
abundance: .
v_gene: TRBV6-2/TRBV6-3
j_gene: TRBJ2-3
d_gene: TRBD2

CDR3aa: CASSEALRGTGELFF
CDR3nt: TGTGCCAGCAGTGAAGCGCTTCGGGGCACCGGGGAGCTGTTTTTT
abundance: .
v_gene: TRBV2
j_gene: TRBJ2-2
d_gene: .

CDR3aa: CASSLGQGIPYEQYF
CDR3nt: TGTGCCAGCAGTTTAGGGCAGGGGATTCCCTACGAGCAGTACTTC
abundance: .
v_gene: TRBV28
j_gene: TRBJ2-7
d_gene: .

CDR3aa: CASSAKRDGDSNQPQHF
CDR3nt: TGTGCCAGCAGCGCCAAGCGGGACGGCGATAGCAATCAGCCCCAGCATTTT
abundance: .
v_gene: TRBV5-5
j_gene: TRBJ1-5
d_gene: .

CDR3aa: CATSKGGYEQYF
CDR3nt: TGTGCCACCTCGAAAGGGGGCTACGAGCAGTACTTC
abundance: .
v_gene: TRBV7-2
j_gene: TRBJ2-7
d_gene: .

CDR3aa: CAWKGGSGSWETQYF
CDR3nt: TGTGCCTGGAAAGGGGGTAGCGGGAGTTGGGAGACCCAGTACTTC
abundance: .
v_gene: TRBV30
j_gene: TRBJ2-5
d_gene: TRBD2

CDR3aa: CASSHYGGGRDTEAFF
CDR3nt: TGTGCCAGCAGCCATTATGGGGGGGGGCGAGACACTGAAGCTTTCTTT
abundance: .
v_gene: TRBV4-2
j_gene: TRBJ1-1
d_gene: .

CDR3aa: CASSPSGGSYGYTF
CDR3nt: TGCGCCAGCAGCCCGTCCGGGGGAAGCTATGGCTACACCTTC
abundance: .
v_gene: TRBV4-3
j_gene: TRBJ1-2
d_gene: .

CDR3aa: CATYSGFGYGYTF
CDR3nt: TGTGCCACCTATTCAGGGTTCGGCTATGGCTACACCTTC
abundance: many
v_gene: TRBV27
j_gene: TRBJ1-2
d_gene: .

CDR3aa: CASSKSAGVTDTQYF
CDR3nt: TGTGCCAGTAGTAAGTCAGCGGGAGTAACAGATACGCAGTATTTT
abundance: .
v_gene: TRBV19
j_gene: TRBJ2-3
d_gene: TRBD2

CDR3aa: CASMRELSGNTIYF
CDR3nt: TGTGCCAGCATGCGGGAGCTCTCTGGAAACACCATATATTTT
abundance: .
v_gene: TRBV28
j_gene: TRBJ1-3
d_gene: .

CDR3aa: CVTKAGPTSGNTIYF
CDR3nt: TGTGTCACGAAGGCAGGCCCAACTTCTGGAAACACCATATATTTT
abundance: .
v_gene: TRBV27
j_gene: TRBJ1-3
d_gene: .

CDR3aa: CASSLGGNLVVEAFF
CDR3nt: TGTGCCAGCAGCTTGGGAGGGAACTTAGTGGTAGAAGCTTTCTTT
abundance: few
v_gene: TRBV5-6
j_gene: TRBJ1-1
d_gene: .